This T cell receptor beta chain originates from a study of metastatic and nonmetastatic thyroid tumors. Background on the study: Across peripheral blood and tumor or nodule tissue samples taken from malignant and benign thyroid patients, the repertoires were compared with one another. Overall study findings and caveats: Reportedly, malignant thyroid tumors had significantly higher TCR beta diversity than benign nodules, in blood and tumor.

Not a single patient had been given any form of treatment at any point before undergoing thyroid surgery. Per the germline V gene, CDR1 is SGHAT and CDR2 is FQNNGV. The V end lost 3 bases, the J end lost 2 bases, and 12 bases lay between the germline ends. The CDR3 is 15 amino acids. Under the authors' procedure: Across clinicopathological groups, CDR3 differences served as the basis for building a distant-metastasis classifier for papillary thyroid cancer. Using MiXCR, TCRdb reanalyzed the PCR reads. It is TCRdb's table, rather than the study itself, that gives the V and J calls and clone size. This sample has some 21,000 clones; approximately 11% occur once, and the top ten carry roughly 30%. Of note for this clone: Its matching antigen is unknown.

Sequencing used blood. The chain uses TRBV11-2 and TRBJ2-3, with TRBD2 as a possible D gene (7 bases). This sequence was found in a female donor with papillary thyroid cancer or a benign thyroid nodule (not recorded which). Some clones in this sample may be carry-over from other donors' samples. For the CDR3, the DNA is TGTGCCAGCAGCTTGGAGGGGGGGCCCACAGATACGCAGTATTTT. Amino acids: CASSLEGGPTDTQYF.